This T cell receptor (beta chain) was retrieved from a study of blood T cell repertoires in COVID-19. Across the whole study: Sources were T cells, B-cell-depleted T cells, or PBMCs; the material itself was cDNA or gDNA.

There are 15 residues in the CDR3. Looked up from germline, CDR1 is SGHNT and CDR2 is YYREEE (reference sequence). V shed 4 bases and J 4 bases; nucleotides not matched to a gene: 2. A single count supports this clone. Cohort 3 donors were reported recovered after two negative PCRs, clearance, or symptom resolution. Authors' data handling: The authors estimated nucleated cell counts from reference gene primer amplification. Profiling relied on immunoSEQ multiplex PCR, and the TCRdb table lists in-frame clones only, not all of them. V, J and clone size derive from that table, while D and trimming were established from the DNA sequence. The sample holds more than 300,000 clones, more than 70% seen once.

The chain has TRBV5-4 and TRBJ2-5; TRBD2 aligns across 15 bases. This sequence was found in a woman between 18 and 30 years old who had recovered from COVID-19. The specimen was PBMCs or T cells enriched from blood (not recorded which). The CDR3 region has the DNA TGTGCCAGCAGCCAGGGACTAGCGGGGGGAGAGACCCAGTACTTC. It specifies CASSQGLAGGETQYF.